The 25 T cell receptor beta chains listed next were all sequenced from one sample in a study of cytomegalovirus exposure and HLA in healthy donors. The PCR was carried out with 60 Vbeta primers and 13 Jbeta primers. Some clones are missing from TCRdb's copy, which holds only in-frame ones; the method was immunoSEQ multiplex PCR. The sample contains some 130,000 clones, 80% to 90% of which appear only once. The source material was PBMCs. Source of these receptors: a woman younger than 45 in good health and CMV-seronegative.

The J gene is TRBJ1-1, the V gene TRBV28; a possible D gene is TRBD1 (6 bases). The V gene's germline CDR1 is MDHEN and CDR2 SYDVKM. The CDR3 loop spans 13 amino acids. V was cut by 3 bases and J by 7 bases, with 12 bases left in between. CDR3 in DNA: TGTGCCAGCAGTTTTGGGACGACAGGTGAAGCTTTCTTT. As protein: CASSFGTTGEAFF.

The table lists this clone with a few counts. The genes are TRBV6-6 and TRBJ1-1; D not resolved. V was clipped by 7 bases and J by 0 bases, with 9 bases between them. Germline-derived CDR1 and CDR2 are MNHNY and SVGAGI (reference sequence). CDR3 length: 13 residues. CDR3 region: CASTVQMNTEAFF. The CDR3 DNA reads as TGTGCCAGCACAGTACAGATGAACACTGAAGCTTTCTTT.

This clone was observed a single time. V usage is TRBV10-1 and J usage is TRBJ2-5, with 9 bases aligning to TRBD1. J lost 7 bases, V lost 4 bases, and 22 bases had no gene match. CDR3 size: 19 residues. Germline CDR1 reads WNHNN; CDR2 reads SYGVQD (reference sequence). CDR3 protein: CASSAADRGESREVATQYF. CDR3 in DNA: TGCGCCAGCAGTGCAGCGGACAGGGGAGAGTCAAGAGAGGTTGCGACCCAGTACTTC.

Notes on this clone: Compared with germline, one end of the junction differs, possibly owing to a read error. This sequence joins TRBV20-1 and TRBJ1-2; possible D gene TRBD1, 6 bases. The CDR3 covers 11 residues. The germline CDR1 and CDR2 sequences are DFQATT and SNEGSKA (reference sequence). CDR3 protein: CSAGGHYGYTF. CDR3 bases: TGCAGTGCGGGGGGGCACTACGGCTACACCTTC.

The chain joins TRBV5-6 to TRBJ1-4; TRBD1 matches at 7 bases. V shed 4 bases, J shed 6 bases, and the junction held 9 bases outside the gene matches. The CDR3 is made up of 15 amino acids. The germline gives CDR1 SGHDT, CDR2 YYEEEE. CDR3 amino acids: CASSVTRQGYEKLFF. In nucleotides, the CDR3 is TGTGCCAGCAGCGTAACCCGACAGGGTTATGAAAAACTGTTTTTT. The full variable domain, completed using reference TRBV5-6 and TRBJ1-4, is DAGVTQSPTHLIKTRGQQVTLRCSPKSGHDTVSWYQQALGQGPQFIFQYYEEEERQRGNFPDRFSGHQFPNYSSELNVNALLLGDSALYLCASSVTRQGYEKLFFGSGTQLSVL.

The chain carries TRBV7-2 and TRBJ1-1; D is unresolved. The CDR3 has 13 residues. Per germline, CDR1 SGHTA and CDR2 FQGNSA. Between the trimmed V and J ends, which lost 3 bases and 6 bases, there was a span of 11 bases. The CDR3 here is CASSLGGNAEAFF. CDR3 coding DNA: TGTGCCAGCAGCTTGGGAGGTAACGCTGAAGCTTTCTTT.

The V gene is TRBV5-8, the J gene TRBJ1-5; possibly TRBD1 for D (5 bases). CDR3 length equals 19 residues. Germline CDR1 reads SGHTS; CDR2 reads YDEGEE. The ends were cut back, 6 bases at V and 0 bases at J, with 25 bases in the middle. The CDR3 sequence: CASIFSTAPTSHSNQPQHF. CDR3 DNA: TGTGCCAGCATCTTTTCGACAGCCCCAACAAGCCATAGCAATCAGCCCCAGCATTTT.

V is TRBV6-1 and J is TRBJ2-5, with unresolved D. Judging by the DNA end, TRBJ2-7 fits better; the J call may be wrong. This CDR3 is built from 12 residues. Germline V gene sequence: CDR1 MNHNS, CDR2 SASEGT. CDR3: CASSDFSYEQYF. CDR3 nucleotide sequence: TGTGCCAGCAGTGATTTTAGCTACGAGCAGTACTTC.

The rearrangement links TRBV21-1 to TRBJ1-5; TRBD1, as called in the table, went unchecked against the DNA. TRBV21-1 constitutes a pseudogene. The CDR3 is 15 amino acids. This CDR3 reads CASRPVGPLNQPQHF. CDR3 nucleotide sequence: TGTGCCAGCAGACCCGTGGGGCCTCTCAATCAGCCCCAGCATTTT.

The rearrangement joins TRBV28 to TRBJ1-2; D is perhaps TRBD1 (5 bases). The CDR3 contains 12 residues. Per the germline V gene, CDR1 is MDHEN and CDR2 is SYDVKM. Between the trimmed V and J ends, which lost 6 bases and 5 bases, there was a span of 10 bases. In DNA form, the CDR3 reads TGTGCCAGCAGCGCCTCAGGGTATGGCTACACCTTC. Translated, it gives CASSASGYGYTF.

The rearrangement links TRBV7-2 to TRBJ2-7; D might be TRBD2 (7 bases). Deletions cut 5 bases from V and 3 bases from J, with 14 bases between. The CDR3 totals 14 residues. From germline, CDR1 is SGHTA and CDR2 FQGNSA. The CDR3 coding sequence is TGTGCCAGCAGCCCCCACGGGGGGCTCTACGAGCAGTACTTC. Protein sequence: CASSPHGGLYEQYF. Filled out from reference TRBV7-2 and TRBJ2-7, the complete variable domain reads GAGVSQSPSNKVTEKGKDVELRCDPISGHTALYWYRQSLGQGLEFLIYFQGNSAPDKSGLPSDRFSAERTGGSVSTLTIQRTQQEDSAVYLCASSPHGGLYEQYFGPGTRLTVT.

V gene TRBV12-2 combines with J gene TRBJ1-4. TRBV12-2 represents a pseudogene. This CDR3 is 16 amino acids long. CDR3: CASRLVRRRGACGLFF. CDR3 DNA sequence: TGTGCAAGTCGCTTAGTTCGGAGGCGGGGGGCTTGCGGGCTGTTTTTT.

V usage is TRBV9 and J usage is TRBJ2-7, with 7 bases aligning to TRBD1. The CDR3 has 14 residues. After removal of 0 bases from V and 5 bases from J, the junction contained 5 bases not matched to a gene. Germline V gives CDR1 SGDLS, CDR2 YYNGEE. CDR3 loop: CASSVGSRGHEQYF. In DNA form, the CDR3 reads TGTGCCAGCAGCGTAGGAAGTAGGGGGCACGAGCAGTACTTC. Full variable domain (remainder filled in from reference TRBV9 and TRBJ2-7): DSGVTQTPKHLITATGQRVTLRCSPRSGDLSVYWYQQSLDQGLQFLIQYYNGEERAKGNILERFSAQQFPDLHSELNLSSLELGDSALYFCASSVGSRGHEQYFGPGTRLTVT.

The gene calls are TRBV2 and TRBJ2-5; perhaps TRBD2 as D (6 bases). V gave up 6 bases and J gave up 5 bases, with 13 bases separating them. The germline V gene encodes CDR1 SNHLY and CDR2 FYNNEI. This CDR3 contains 13 residues. This CDR3 reads CASSRDLRETQYF. CDR3 nucleotide sequence: TGTGCCAGCAGCCGGGACTTGAGGGAGACCCAGTACTTC.

The chain joins TRBV29-1 to TRBJ1-1, with 10 positions matching TRBD1. V lost 1 base and J lost 8; bases outside the gene matches: 7. The germline gives CDR1 SQVTM, CDR2 ANQGSEA. This CDR3 has 14 residues. CDR3 sequence: CSVEALLTGGEAFF. In nucleotides, the CDR3 is TGCAGCGTTGAAGCCCTACTGACAGGGGGCGAAGCTTTCTTT.

The table lists this clone with a few counts. This chain connects TRBV6-6 to TRBJ1-3; 9 nucleotides match TRBD1. J was trimmed by 3 bases and V by 2 bases; bases with no gene match: 2. The CDR3 totals 15 residues. Germline CDR1 is MNHNY and CDR2 is SVGAGI (reference sequence). CDR3 residues: CASSYRTGVGNTIYF. The CDR3 DNA sequence: TGTGCCAGCAGTTACAGGACAGGGGTTGGAAACACCATATATTTT.

The V and J genes are TRBV30 and TRBJ2-3, with TRBD1 as a possible D gene (6 bases). From germline, CDR1 is GTSNPN and CDR2 SVGIG (reference sequence). Trimming pared 2 bases from V and 2 bases from J, leaving 11 bases between. The CDR3 sequence is 14 residues long. The CDR3 reads CAWSMGHNTDTQYF. CDR3 DNA sequence: TGTGCCTGGAGTATGGGACATAACACAGATACGCAGTATTTT.

V usage is TRBV5-1 and J usage is TRBJ2-1; the match to TRBD2 covers 9 bases. The CDR3 sequence is 16 residues long. V lost 0 bases and J lost 9; bases outside the gene matches: 10. Germline CDR1 SGHRS, CDR2 YFSETQ. The CDR3 protein is CASSLEWLAGTGEQFF. In DNA form, the CDR3 reads TGCGCCAGCAGCTTGGAATGGCTAGCGGGGACCGGTGAGCAGTTCTTC. Supplemented by reference TRBV5-1 and TRBJ2-1, the full variable domain reads KAGVTQTPRYLIKTRGQQVTLSCSPISGHRSVSWYQQTPGQGLQFLFEYFSETQRNKGNFPGRFSGRQFSNSRSEMNVSTLELGDSALYLCASSLEWLAGTGEQFFGPGTRLTVL.

This chain joins TRBV4-1 and TRBJ1-5, with 11 bases lining up with TRBD1. The CDR3 loop spans 16 amino acids. With V trimmed by 0 bases and J by 7 bases, 5 bases remained unmatched. Germline V lookup: CDR1 MGHRA, CDR2 YSYEKL. The CDR3 DNA reads TGCGCCAGCAGCCAAGATGGGACAGGGGGATGGCAGCCCCAGCATTTT. This gives the protein CASSQDGTGGWQPQHF.

The chain employs TRBV27 and TRBJ2-2, with D possibly TRBD2 on 7 matching bases. CDR1 is MNHEY and CDR2 is SMNVEV in the germline V gene (reference sequence). The V end lost 2 bases, the J end lost 1 base, and 11 bases lay between the germline ends. The CDR3 loop spans 16 amino acids. The DNA of the CDR3 is TGTGCCAGCAGTTTAAGGGGGGGCTGGAACACCGGGGAGCTGTTTTTT. Protein: CASSLRGGWNTGELFF.

The chain uses TRBV6-5 and TRBJ1-2; possible D gene TRBD1, 6 bases. The ends were cut back, 6 bases at V and 2 bases at J, with 13 bases in the middle. Germline-derived CDR1 and CDR2 are MNHEY and SVGAGI. This CDR3 has 14 amino acids. CDR3 amino acids: CASSPNDRNYGYTF. In nucleotides, the CDR3 is TGTGCCAGCAGCCCTAACGACAGGAACTATGGCTACACCTTC.

The genes are TRBV6-6 and TRBJ1-5; D is possibly TRBD1 (5 bases). The V gene's germline CDR1 is MNHNY and CDR2 SVGAGI (reference sequence). The CDR3 has 13 amino acids. Trimming removed 6 bases at V and 6 bases at J, with 12 bases between. The CDR3 nucleotides read TGTGCCAGCAGCTATGACAGTGTTCAGCCCCAGCATTTT. It is translated as CASSYDSVQPQHF.

The J gene is TRBJ2-1, the V gene TRBV19; the match to TRBD2 covers 8 bases. The CDR3 extends over 16 amino acids. Trimming removed 1 base from V and 4 bases from J; junction bases left unmatched: 6. The germline gives CDR1 LNHDA, CDR2 SQIVND (reference sequence). CDR3 DNA sequence: TGTGCCAGTAGTATAGCGGGAGGGAACCTTTACAATGAGCAGTTCTTC. Translating it yields CASSIAGGNLYNEQFF.

The chain employs TRBV4-1 and TRBJ1-1, with D possibly TRBD1 on 5 matching bases. In germline, CDR1 is MGHRA, CDR2 YSYEKL. The CDR3 has 13 residues. V lost 4 bases to trimming and J lost 1 base, with 7 bases between them. CDR3 bases: TGCGCCAGCAGCCCCCAGGGGAACACTGAAGCTTTCTTT. It specifies CASSPQGNTEAFF.

V and J are TRBV28 and TRBJ2-7; D not certain. V lost 3 bases, J lost 3 bases, and 27 bases lay in between. Germline V gene data show CDR1 as MDHEN and CDR2 as SYDVKM. The CDR3 has 19 amino acids. CDR3 nucleotide sequence: TGTGCCAGCAGTTTGACACCTCTGTTTAATATTGGTGAATACTACGAGCAGTACTTC. Amino acids: CASSLTPLFNIGEYYEQYF.